Listed here are 10 T cell receptor beta chains from one sample, sequenced in a study of blood T cells in healthy people across ages. Alongside a J-beta primer mix, a sample-barcoded 5' primer served in a second PCR lasting about 7 to 12 cycles. TCRdb reprocessed the 5' RACE reads via MiXCR and lists one record per CDR3 protein. The sample shows around 400,000 distinct CDR3 sequences, about 49% of them seen only once. Sample: blood. These receptors all come from a man in his 60s in good health.

This clonotype turned up a few times. The CDR3, as DNA: TGCGCCAGCAGCTTGGCCAACAGAGACAATGAGCAGTTCTTC. As protein: CASSLANRDNEQFF. The chain recombines TRBV5-1 with TRBJ2-1; D is undetermined. The V end was cut by 0 bases, the J end by 5 bases, with 9 bases between. In germline, CDR1 is SGHRS, CDR2 YFSETQ. The CDR3 consists of 14 residues.

V is TRBV29-1 and J is TRBJ2-6, with D uncertain. Per the germline V gene, CDR1 is SQVTM and CDR2 is ANQGSEA. The ends were cut back, 5 bases at V and 4 bases at J, with 6 bases in the middle. This CDR3 has 12 amino acids. CDR3 bases: TGCAGCGTTCGGCGCGGGGCCAACGTCCTGACTTTC. It is translated as CSVRRGANVLTF.

The V and J genes are TRBV27 and TRBJ2-5; weak D call: TRBD1 (6 bases). The germline V gene has CDR1 MNHEY and CDR2 SMNVEV (reference sequence). The length of the CDR3 is 16 residues. V was cut by 2 bases and J by 5 bases, with 18 bases left in between. In nucleotides, the CDR3 is TGTGCCAGCAGTTTAAGGCGACCAGGGGCGAGGGAGACCCAGTACTTC. This encodes CASSLRRPGARETQYF.

J is TRBJ2-3 and V is TRBV20-1, with unresolved D. This CDR3 region has 14 residues. Trimming took off 0 bases at V and 5 bases at J, with 12 bases between the two ends. The germline V gene has CDR1 DFQATT and CDR2 SNEGSKA (reference sequence). This CDR3 reads CSARDQGLIDTQYF. CDR3 in DNA: TGCAGTGCTAGAGATCAAGGGCTCATAGATACGCAGTATTTT.

The chain is built from TRBV28 and TRBJ2-7; TRBD2 aligns across 13 bases. V lost 6 bases to trimming and J lost 4 bases; unmatched junction nucleotides: 15. CDR3 size: 18 residues. CDR1 and CDR2 from the germline V gene are MDHEN and SYDVKM. The CDR3 DNA is TGTGCCAGCAGCATCAGGACGAGGACTAGCGGGAGCCCTTACGAGCAGTACTTC. Protein product: CASSIRTRTSGSPYEQYF.

The rearrangement joins TRBV20-1 to TRBJ2-4; no firm D call. The V end was cut by 3 bases, the J end by 2 bases, with 11 bases between. Germline V gene lookup returns CDR1 DFQATT and CDR2 SNEGSKA (reference sequence). The CDR3 consists of 14 residues. Here the CDR3 reads CSASLVRTKNIQYF. In DNA form, the CDR3 reads TGCAGTGCTAGTCTGGTTAGGACCAAAAACATTCAGTACTTC.

The CDR3 here is CASSLGPSGRRTDTQYF. CDR3 in DNA: TGTGCCAGCAGCTTGGGGCCTAGCGGGAGGCGGACAGATACGCAGTATTTT. V gene TRBV5-4 combines with J gene TRBJ2-3; 11 positions agree with TRBD2. Trimming removed 0 bases from V and 3 bases from J; junction bases left unmatched: 6. The CDR3 length is 17 residues. Germline V lookup: CDR1 SGHNT, CDR2 YYREEE (reference sequence).

The chain is built from TRBV7-2 and TRBJ2-7, with 7 positions matching TRBD1. The germline gives CDR1 SGHTA, CDR2 FQGNSA. V was clipped by 4 bases and J by 7 bases; unmatched bases: 10. The CDR3 covers 14 residues. CDR3 sequence: CASSSYRGRNEQYF. DNA of the CDR3: TGTGCCAGCAGCTCCTACAGGGGCCGCAATGAGCAGTACTTC.

The chain recombines TRBV20-1 with TRBJ1-4, with D possibly being TRBD1 (5 bases). The CDR3 loop spans 11 amino acids. Germline V lookup: CDR1 DFQATT, CDR2 SNEGSKA (reference sequence). The CDR3 spells CTDSCNEKLFF. The CDR3 coding sequence is TGCACAGACAGCTGTAATGAAAAACTGTTTTTT.

A single count supports this clonotype. The V gene is TRBV27, the J gene TRBJ2-1; D call uncertain. Per germline, CDR1 MNHEY and CDR2 SMNVEV (reference sequence). Trimming removed 2 bases at V and 1 base at J, with 9 bases between. This CDR3 contains 15 residues. CDR3 coding DNA: TGTGCCAGCAGTTTAAAGCCTAGGTCCTACAATGAGCAGTTCTTC. Translating gives CASSLKPRSYNEQFF.